Listed below are T cell receptor beta chains from one sample, sequenced in a study of sequential checkpoint blockade in melanoma. Sequenced by immunoSEQ multiplex PCR; TCRdb stores in-frame clones only, minus some. The data show 15,000 to 20,000 clones, 60% to 80% seen once. Sequences were derived from CD8+ T cells sorted from blood (inferred from file names), sampled from a patient given nivolumab and ipilimumab in sequence. The receptor set was obtained from a human donor with melanoma. Both conserved end residues are part of each CDR3. A D gene is named only where the DNA matches it firmly. Size is omitted from some rows. Given values are once, few, many or a class for expanded clones.

J | D | size | V | DNA | CDR3
TRBJ2-6 | NA | few | TRBV7-9 | TGTGCCAGCAGCCCTCCGGGGGCTGGGGCCAACGTCCTGACTTTC | CASSPPGAGANVLTF
TRBJ1-1 | NA | NA | TRBV4-3 | TGCGCCAGCAGCCAAGTTTCCCAGGCTGAAGCTTTCTTT | CASSQVSQAEAFF
TRBJ1-1 | NA | NA | TRBV7-9 | TGTGCCAGCAGCTTAGCGCTAGCCGAGAACACTGAAGCTTTCTTT | CASSLALAENTEAFF
TRBJ2-7 | TRBD1 | NA | TRBV29-1 | TGCAGCGTTGACCCGACAGGGGGCACGCCCTACGAGCAGTACTTC | CSVDPTGGTPYEQYF
TRBJ1-1 | NA | NA | TRBV7-9 | TGTGCCAGCAGCTTCCTAGGGGAGAACACTGAAGCTTTCTTT | CASSFLGENTEAFF
TRBJ2-7 | TRBD1 | NA | TRBV7-9 | TGTGCCAGCAGCTTGGGACAGGCCCGCGAGCAGTACTTC | CASSLGQAREQYF
TRBJ1-1 | NA | NA | TRBV2 | TGTGCCAGCCGACAGGCCCCTGAAGCTTTCTTT | CASRQAPEAFF
TRBJ1-2 | NA | NA | TRBV25-1 | TGTGCCAGCAGTGGAGACAGCCTCTACTATGGCTACACCTTC | CASSGDSLYYGYTF
TRBJ1-6 | NA | NA | TRBV6-1 | TGTGCCATCAGTGCCAGCCCAGGGAATTCACCCCTCCACTTT | CAISASPGNSPLHF
TRBJ2-2 | NA | NA | TRBV19 | TGTGCCAGTAGTATATCCAGGATCCCGAACACCGGGGAGCTGTTTTTT | CASSISRIPNTGELFF
TRBJ1-1 | NA | few | TRBV9 | TGTGCCAGCAGCGTATTGGCAGCATCGCGCGGCTCGCCTGAAGCTTTCTTT | CASSVLAASRGSPEAFF
TRBJ2-1 | NA | NA | TRBV9 | TGTGCCAGCAGCGTAGAAGCGGGCTACAATGAGCAGTTCTTC | CASSVEAGYNEQFF
TRBJ2-2 | NA | NA | TRBV6-1 | TGTGCCAGCGGGGGGTTCACCGGGGAGCTGTTTTTT | CASGGFTGELFF
TRBJ1-2 | TRBD1 | NA | TRBV4-2 | TGTGCCAGCAGCCAAGATGAGGGACAGCCCTATGGCTACACCTTC | CASSQDEGQPYGYTF
TRBJ2-3 | NA | NA | TRBV27 | TGTGCCAGCAGTACGTATACCTTAGGGGAAGCAATGCACACAGATACGCAGTATTTT | CASSTYTLGEAMHTDTQYF
TRBJ2-3 | NA | NA | TRBV7-9 | TGTGCCAGCAGCTCCCTAGGTGTGATCGATACGCAGTATTTT | CASSSLGVIDTQYF
TRBJ2-1 | NA | NA | TRBV7-9 | TGTGCCAGCAGCTTCTCTGCAGGAGGGCAGGGTGAGCAGTTCTTC | CASSFSAGGQGEQFF
TRBJ2-7 | TRBD2 | few | TRBV4-2 | TGTGCCAGCGGTACTAGCGGGGGGGCGATGGACGAGCAGTACTTC | CASGTSGGAMDEQYF
TRBJ2-1 | NA | NA | TRBV2 | TGTGCCAGCAGTGAAGCGCTCCCCTCAGGGTTTGAGCAGTTCTTC | CASSEALPSGFEQFF
TRBJ1-1 | NA | NA | TRBV10-2 | TGCGCCAGCGGAGCAATGAACACTGAAGCTTTCTTT | CASGAMNTEAFF
TRBJ2-7 | TRBD2 | many | TRBV9 | TGTGCCAGCAGCCGGACGGGGGGCGAGCAGTACTTC | CASSRTGGEQYF
TRBJ2-5 | TRBD2 | NA | TRBV7-9 | TGTGCCAGCAGCCAACTAGCGTTGGAGACCCAGTACTTC | CASSQLALETQYF
TRBJ2-7 | TRBD1 | NA | TRBV6-6 | TGTGCCAGCAGTTACGGGACAGGAGTTTACGAGCAGTACTTC | CASSYGTGVYEQYF
TRBJ2-7 | NA | few | TRBV4-1 | TGCGCCAGCAGCCCAGATTTCGGACAGTCCTACTACGAGCAGTACTTC | CASSPDFGQSYYEQYF
TRBJ1-1 | TRBD1 | NA | TRBV7-6 | TGTGCCAGCAGCTTATTAGGGGGCGAAGGGACTGAAGCTTTCTTT | CASSLLGGEGTEAFF
TRBJ2-2 | NA | NA | TRBV6-6 | TGTGCCAGCAGTTACACACGCACCGGGGAGCTGTTTTTT | CASSYTRTGELFF
TRBJ2-7 | NA | NA | TRBV9 | TGTGCCAGCAGCCCGTCGGACGGACAATCCTACGAGCAGTACTTC | CASSPSDGQSYEQYF
TRBJ2-3 | NA | NA | TRBV7-3 | TGTGCCAGCAGCCCCGACTTAGCTGGCACAGATACGCAGTATTTT | CASSPDLAGTDTQYF
TRBJ1-2 | TRBD1 | NA | TRBV2 | TGTGCCAGAAGGGACAGGGAGGTCGTCTATGGCTACACCTTC | CARRDREVVYGYTF
TRBJ2-2 | TRBD1 | few | TRBV9 | TGTGCCAGCAGCACCCGACAGGGGAACCCCGTTAGAACCGGGGAGCTGTTTTTT | CASSTRQGNPVRTGELFF
TRBJ1-4 | TRBD1 | few | TRBV5-1 | TGCGCCAGCAGCTTCAGGGGGGAAAGTGAAAAACTGTTTTTT | CASSFRGESEKLFF
TRBJ2-4 | TRBD1 | NA | TRBV6-1 | TGTGCCAGCAGTGATGAACCGGGACAGGGGGGCCTCGGGGCCAAAAACATTCAGTACTTC | CASSDEPGQGGLGAKNIQYF
TRBJ1-1 | NA | NA | TRBV2 | TGTGCCGTCGGGGGGAACACTGAAGCTTTCTTT | CAVGGNTEAFF
TRBJ1-4 | NA | NA | TRBV11-2 | TGTGCCAGCAGCTTAGGCGGGGAAAAACTGTTTTTT | CASSLGGEKLFF
TRBJ2-3 | TRBD1 | NA | TRBV9 | TGTGCCAGCAGCCCCGGGACAGGGGGCACAGATACGCAGTATTTT | CASSPGTGGTDTQYF
TRBJ2-5 | TRBD1 | NA | TRBV25-1 | TGTGCCAGCAGTGAATATCTGGGACAGGAACAGACCCAGTACTTC | CASSEYLGQEQTQYF
TRBJ2-2 | NA | NA | TRBV2 | TGTGCCAGCAGTGACCCGGGGTACACCGGGGAGCTGTTTTTT | CASSDPGYTGELFF
TRBJ2-3 | NA | NA | TRBV2 | TGTGCCAGCAGGAAAGCGACAGATACGCAGTATTTT | CASRKATDTQYF
TRBJ2-3 | TRBD2 | NA | TRBV10-3 | TGTGCCATCAAGCTAGCGGGAGTCACAGATACGCAGTATTTT | CAIKLAGVTDTQYF
TRBJ2-7 | NA | NA | TRBV5-6 | TGTGCCAGCAGGTTCGGGAGTATCTACGAGCAGTACTTC | CASRFGSIYEQYF
TRBJ1-1 | TRBD1 | NA | TRBV7-9 | TGTGCCAGCAGCCACTGGGACAGGGGGTACACTGAAGCTTTCTTT | CASSHWDRGYTEAFF
TRBJ2-5 | TRBD1 | once | TRBV27 | TGTGCCAGCAGTTTAGCAGGGGGAGAGACCCAGTACTTC | CASSLAGGETQYF
TRBJ2-7 | TRBD1 | NA | TRBV4-1 | TGCGCCAGCAGCCCGGGACAGGGTACCTACGAGCAGTACTTC | CASSPGQGTYEQYF
TRBJ2-7 | TRBD1 | NA | TRBV11-3 | TGTGCCAGCAGCTTGGGGACAGGGGTTCAATATCCCTACGAGCAGTACTTC | CASSLGTGVQYPYEQYF
TRBJ1-5 | NA | NA | TRBV7-3 | TGTGCCAGCAGCTTATGGGCGAATCAGCCCCAGCATTTT | CASSLWANQPQHF
TRBJ2-1 | NA | NA | TRBV25-1 | TGTGCCAGCAGTGGCTTAACAGGGCCCGAGCAGTTCTTC | CASSGLTGPEQFF
TRBJ2-4 | NA | NA | TRBV5-1 | TGCGCCAGCAAGACATTAGCCAAAAACATTCAGTACTTC | CASKTLAKNIQYF
TRBJ2-1 | TRBD2 | NA | TRBV7-9 | TGTGCCAGCAGCTCGGGCGCGACTAGCGGGGGGTCTTACAATGAGCAGTTCTTC | CASSSGATSGGSYNEQFF